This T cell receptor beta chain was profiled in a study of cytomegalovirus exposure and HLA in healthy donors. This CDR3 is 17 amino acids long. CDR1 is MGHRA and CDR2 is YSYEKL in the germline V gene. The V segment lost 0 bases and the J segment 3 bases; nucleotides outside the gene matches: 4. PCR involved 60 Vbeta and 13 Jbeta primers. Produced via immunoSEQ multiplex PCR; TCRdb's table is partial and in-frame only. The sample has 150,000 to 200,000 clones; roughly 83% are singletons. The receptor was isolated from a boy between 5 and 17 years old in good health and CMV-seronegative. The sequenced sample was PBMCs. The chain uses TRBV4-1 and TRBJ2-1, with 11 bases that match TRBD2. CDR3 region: CASSQDRLAGGYNEQFF. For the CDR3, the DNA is TGCGCCAGCAGCCAAGACCGGCTAGCGGGAGGCTACAATGAGCAGTTCTTC.